The 5 T cell receptor beta chains below all came from one sample that was sequenced in a study of response to subunit inactivated influenza vaccine. Each CDR3 protein gets one entry after TCRdb re-called the RT-PCR reads with MiXCR. This sample has about 540,000 distinct CDR3 sequences; roughly 25% occur once, and the top ten carry 2.5% to 3.5%. The data also belong to a second study, concerning T cells expressing NK-cell markers. That study adds: TCR beta cDNA was generated via 5'RACE template switching incorporating UMIs.

Sequenced material: CD4+ T cells sorted from PBMCs, taken about 13 days after vaccination. All receptors derive from a man aged 50-60 years who received an inactivated influenza vaccine.

The chain links TRBV29-1 to TRBJ2-6; no definite D call. Germline lookup yields CDR1 SQVTM and CDR2 ANQGSEA. Trimming left V 4 bases short and J 0 bases short, with 7 bases between. This CDR3 region has 14 residues. The CDR3 DNA reads as TGCAGCGTTGTGGTGAGCTCTGGGGCCAACGTCCTGACTTTC. It is translated as CSVVVSSGANVLTF. The entire variable domain, with the rest obtained from reference TRBV29-1 and TRBJ2-6, is as follows: SAVISQKPSRDICQRGTSLTIQCQVDSQVTMMFWYRQQPGQSLTLIATANQGSEATYESGFVIDKFPISRPNLTFSTLTVSNMSPEDSSIYLCSVVVSSGANVLTFGAGSRLTVL.

This clonotype was seen more than once but under ten times. This chain connects TRBV12-3 or TRBV12-4 to TRBJ1-3, with a possible D match to TRBD1 (5 bases). The CDR3 contains 14 residues. Trimming left V 8 bases short and J 2 bases short, with 13 bases between. The CDR3 coding sequence is TGTGCCAGCGGGGCCCGAGTTCCTGGAAACACCATATATTTT. Its protein product is CASGARVPGNTIYF.

This clonotype was detected a few times. The genes are TRBV2 and TRBJ2-1; D gene ambiguous. Germline V gives CDR1 SNHLY, CDR2 FYNNEI. CDR3 length: 15 amino acids. The V end lost 6 bases, the J end lost 5 bases, and 17 bases lay between the germline ends. Here the CDR3 reads CASSRDTIYDNEQFF. CDR3 DNA sequence: TGTGCCAGCAGCAGAGACACTATTTACGACAATGAGCAGTTCTTC.

This clonotype appeared a single time. The gene calls are TRBV12-3 or TRBV12-4 and TRBJ1-6; D is undetermined. This CDR3 is 15 amino acids long. Trimming removed 6 bases from V and 10 bases from J, with 19 bases in between. This CDR3 is CASSYGGGSLSPLHF. CDR3 sequence (DNA): TGTGCCAGCAGCTACGGCGGCGGATCTCTGTCACCCCTCCACTTT.

J is TRBJ2-3 and V is TRBV3-1; D is uncertain. CDR1 is LGHDT and CDR2 is YNNKEL in the germline V gene (reference sequence). V lost 1 base to trimming and J lost 10 bases, with 12 bases between them. CDR3 size: 13 residues. CDR3 sequence: CASSQGRGSAQYF. CDR3 bases: TGTGCCAGCAGCCAAGGGCGTGGGTCCGCGCAGTATTTT.